This is a list of T cell receptor beta chains from one sample in a study of cytomegalovirus exposure and HLA in healthy donors. Clones were sequenced by immunoSEQ multiplex PCR, and TCRdb holds only the in-frame ones, with some missing. The sample includes 95,000 to 150,000 clones, less than 10% of them seen just once. Source material: PBMCs. These receptors all come from a woman between 40 and 50 years old in good health and CMV-seropositive. Each CDR3 is given with its conserved first and last residue. The D gene is left open where the match is weak. Rows give clone size only sometimes, using once, few, many, or a class for an expanded clone.

V gene	clone size	J gene	D gene	CDR3 DNA	CDR3 protein
TRBV12-5	NA	TRBJ1-1	TRBD1	TGTGCAAGTAGGGACAGTCTCCAAGCTTTCTTT	CASRDSLQAFF
TRBV11-2	NA	TRBJ2-2	TRBD1	TGTGCCAGCAGCTTAGGCCCGGGCAGGGGGCTGAGGAGCACCGGGGAGCTGTTTTTT	CASSLGPGRGLRSTGELFF
TRBV10-3	few	TRBJ1-3	NA	TGTGCCACCTCTACAGGGTATGGAAACACCATATATTTT	CATSTGYGNTIYF
TRBV28	NA	TRBJ1-1	NA	TGTGCCAGCAGTCTCTCGGGACTTTCGAACACTGAAGCTTTCTTT	CASSLSGLSNTEAFF
TRBV5-1	NA	TRBJ2-7	TRBD1	TGCGCCAGCAGCTTAGGCGCCTCCGTAGGACAGGGGTACGAGCAGTACTTC	CASSLGASVGQGYEQYF
TRBV6-4	few	TRBJ2-1	TRBD2	TGTGCCAGCAGTGGACTAGCGGGGGACTACAATGAGCAGTTCTTC	CASSGLAGDYNEQFF
TRBV5-1	few	TRBJ1-2	TRBD1	TGCGCCAGCAGCTTGCTGACAGGGAATAGTGGCTATGGCTACACCTTC	CASSLLTGNSGYGYTF
TRBV10-3	NA	TRBJ2-2	NA	TGTGCCATCAGTTATGACACCGGGGAGCTGTTTTTT	CAISYDTGELFF
TRBV28	NA	TRBJ1-1	NA	TGTGCCAGCAGCACGAGGGTGACTGAAGCTTTCTTT	CASSTRVTEAFF
TRBV28	NA	TRBJ1-2	NA	TGTGCCAGCAACCTACAGGGTTTCGGCTACACCTTC	CASNLQGFGYTF
TRBV5-6	NA	TRBJ2-7	TRBD1	TGTGCCAGCAGCTTGAGGGCAGGGGGTCCCTACGAGCAGTACTTC	CASSLRAGGPYEQYF
TRBV5-6	NA	TRBJ2-5	NA	TGTGCCAGCAGATCCAGGGAAGAGACCCAGTACTTC	CASRSREETQYF
TRBV10-3	NA	TRBJ1-2	TRBD1	TGTGCCATCAGTGAGAGGACAGGGGTCTATGGCTACACCTTC	CAISERTGVYGYTF
TRBV29-1	few	TRBJ1-1	TRBD1	TGCAGCGTTGAAACAGGGGACTTTAACACTGAAGCTTTCTTT	CSVETGDFNTEAFF
TRBV28	few	TRBJ1-2	NA	TGTGCCAGCAGTTTGGGGGGGCGTCATGGCTACACCTTC	CASSLGGRHGYTF
TRBV4-2	NA	TRBJ1-1	NA	TGTGCCAGCAGCCAAGAGTGGCACCGGAACACTGAAGCTTTCTTT	CASSQEWHRNTEAFF
TRBV19	few	TRBJ2-7	NA	TGTGCCAGTAGTATATCGGGGGGCGGCTACGAGCAGTACTTC	CASSISGGGYEQYF
TRBV6-5	NA	TRBJ1-2	TRBD1	TGTGCCAGCAGTTACTCGCGGGACAGGGGTTATGGCTACACCTTC	CASSYSRDRGYGYTF
TRBV5-1	many	TRBJ1-5	TRBD1	TGCGCCAGCAGTTCGGAGGGACAGGGCCATCAGCCCCAGCATTTT	CASSSEGQGHQPQHF
TRBV27	NA	TRBJ2-5	TRBD2	TGTGCCAGCAGTTTAAGTGTCCTAGCGGGGACCCAGTACTTC	CASSLSVLAGTQYF
TRBV28	few	TRBJ1-4	NA	TGTGCCAGCAGACTTCGGACAGCCTCAACTAATGAAAAACTGTTTTTT	CASRLRTASTNEKLFF
TRBV30	NA	TRBJ2-7	TRBD1	TGTGCCTGGAGACACCGGGACAGGGTGGACGAGCAGTACTTC	CAWRHRDRVDEQYF
TRBV18	NA	TRBJ2-3	TRBD2	TGTGCCAGCTCACCAAATAGCGGGGGGGCGGAAGGAGATACGCAGTATTTT	CASSPNSGGAEGDTQYF
TRBV7-2	NA	TRBJ1-2	NA	TGTGCCAGCAGTCTACCGGGACGGGGGTCTGGCTACACCTTC	CASSLPGRGSGYTF
TRBV6-5	few	TRBJ2-7	NA	TGTGCCAGCAGTTACAACAGGGTCTCCTACGAGCAGTACTTC	CASSYNRVSYEQYF
TRBV6-5	few	TRBJ2-7	TRBD1	TGTGCCAGCAGTTACTCGGCAGGGGGTAACTACGAGCAGTACTTC	CASSYSAGGNYEQYF
TRBV9	NA	TRBJ2-1	NA	TGTGCCAGCAGCGTTTCAGGGGTCCATGAGCAGTTCTTC	CASSVSGVHEQFF
TRBV5-5	few	TRBJ2-7	TRBD1	TGTGCCAGCAGCGCTTGGACAGGACACTACGAGCAGTACTTC	CASSAWTGHYEQYF
TRBV11-3	few	TRBJ2-7	NA	TGTGCCAGCAGCTCGACAGACAACTACGAGCAGTACTTC	CASSSTDNYEQYF
TRBV2	few	TRBJ2-3	NA	TGTGCCAGCAGCGCCTCAGGCCCCCCAGATACGCAGTATTTT	CASSASGPPDTQYF
TRBV7-9	NA	TRBJ2-5	NA	TGTGCCAGCAGAAGGGTGGACTCCGCCCCAAAGACCCAGTACTTC	CASRRVDSAPKTQYF
TRBV18	NA	TRBJ1-1	TRBD1	TGTGCCAGCTCCCCCGGACAGGGTTTGAACACTGAAGCTTTCTTT	CASSPGQGLNTEAFF
TRBV7-3	few	TRBJ2-2	TRBD1	TGTGCCAGCAGCGTCCTCGGACAGGGCGGCACCGGGGAGCTGTTTTTT	CASSVLGQGGTGELFF
TRBV6-5	NA	TRBJ1-6	NA	TGTGCCAGCAGTTACGAAATAGCGTATAATTCACCCCTCCACTTT	CASSYEIAYNSPLHF
TRBV6-5	few	TRBJ1-2	NA	TGTGCCAGCAGTGGGACATCTTCTGGCTACACCTTC	CASSGTSSGYTF
TRBV7-7	few	TRBJ2-7	NA	TGTGCCAGCAGCTTAAACAGGAATGCCTACGAGCAGTACTTC	CASSLNRNAYEQYF
TRBV5-1	NA	TRBJ2-5	TRBD1	TGCGCCAGCAGCCCCGGGACAGGGGGCGACGGAGAGACCCAGTACTTC	CASSPGTGGDGETQYF
TRBV4-1	few	TRBJ2-5	NA	TGCGCCAGCAGCCAACTGGACATAGTGGAGACCCAGTACTTC	CASSQLDIVETQYF
TRBV5-8	NA	TRBJ1-1	NA	TGTGCCAGCAGCTTTTCAGAGAACACTGAAGCTTTCTTT	CASSFSENTEAFF
TRBV5-5	NA	TRBJ1-2	NA	TGTGCCAGCAGCCTTGAAGGGGTTTATGGCTACACCTTC	CASSLEGVYGYTF
TRBV5-1	few	TRBJ1-1	NA	TGCGCCAGCAGTTACGGGGGGGGGAGAGAAGCTTTCTTT	CASSYGGGREAFF
TRBV6-5	NA	TRBJ2-3	NA	TGTGCCAGCAGCTCTTGGCGCACAGATACGCAGTATTTT	CASSSWRTDTQYF
TRBV12-5	NA	TRBJ1-1	NA	TGTGCTAGTGGTTTGGTACTCCCGGGATCGCGAAACACTGAAGCTTTCTTT	CASGLVLPGSRNTEAFF
TRBV19	NA	TRBJ1-5	NA	TGTGCCAGTAGTGTCTCTGTTGGGGGCGATCAGCCCCAGCATTTT	CASSVSVGGDQPQHF
TRBV19	once	TRBJ1-2	TRBD1	TGTGCCAGTAGCACACAGGGGGCGAACTATGGCTACACCTTC	CASSTQGANYGYTF
TRBV11-2	NA	TRBJ1-1	NA	TGTGCCAGCAGCTTCACACGACTAGTAGGGCACTCTGAAGCTTTCTTT	CASSFTRLVGHSEAFF
TRBV25-1	once	TRBJ1-3	NA	TGTGCCAGCAGTGAACGGGGCAGGGGAACTGGAAACACCATATATTTT	CASSERGRGTGNTIYF
TRBV19	NA	TRBJ2-7	NA	TGTGCCAGTAGTATGGGCAGTTACGAGCAGTACTTC	CASSMGSYEQYF